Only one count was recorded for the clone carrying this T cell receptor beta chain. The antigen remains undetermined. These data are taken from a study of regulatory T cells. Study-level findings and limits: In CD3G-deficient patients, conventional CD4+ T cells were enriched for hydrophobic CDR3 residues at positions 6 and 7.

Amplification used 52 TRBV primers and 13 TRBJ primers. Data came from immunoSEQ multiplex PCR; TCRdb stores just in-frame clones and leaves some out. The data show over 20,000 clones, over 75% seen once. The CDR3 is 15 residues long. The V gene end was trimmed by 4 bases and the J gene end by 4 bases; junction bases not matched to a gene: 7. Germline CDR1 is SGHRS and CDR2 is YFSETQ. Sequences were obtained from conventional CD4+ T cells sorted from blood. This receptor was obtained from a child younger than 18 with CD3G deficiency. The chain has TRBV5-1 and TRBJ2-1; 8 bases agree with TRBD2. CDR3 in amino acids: CASSPEGGGYNEQFF. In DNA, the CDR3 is TGCGCCAGCAGCCCCGAGGGCGGGGGGTACAATGAGCAGTTCTTC.